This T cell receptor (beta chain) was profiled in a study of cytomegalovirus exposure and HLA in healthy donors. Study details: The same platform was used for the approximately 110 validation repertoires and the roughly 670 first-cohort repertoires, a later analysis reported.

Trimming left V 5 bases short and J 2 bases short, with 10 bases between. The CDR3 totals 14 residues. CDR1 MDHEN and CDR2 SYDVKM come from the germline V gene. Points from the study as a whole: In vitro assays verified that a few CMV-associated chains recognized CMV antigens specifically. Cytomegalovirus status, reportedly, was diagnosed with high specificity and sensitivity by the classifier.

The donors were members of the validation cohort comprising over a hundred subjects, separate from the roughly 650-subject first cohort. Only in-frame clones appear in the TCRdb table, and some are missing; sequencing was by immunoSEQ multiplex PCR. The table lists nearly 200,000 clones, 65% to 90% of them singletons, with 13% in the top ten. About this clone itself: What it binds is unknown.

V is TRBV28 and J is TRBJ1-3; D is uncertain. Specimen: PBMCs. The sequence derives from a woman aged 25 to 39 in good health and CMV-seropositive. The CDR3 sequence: CASSEDVTGNTIYF. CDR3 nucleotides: TGTGCCAGCAGTGAGGATGTAACTGGAAACACCATATATTTT.